The TCR beta chain under discussion was sequenced for a study of T-cell reconstitution after alpha-beta-depleted transplantation in children. Study findings and constraints: Newly made T cells mostly supplied T-cell counts and diversity one year after transplant. As was reported, about two months after transplant, alpha-beta T cells came from several hundred expanded graft clones.

This clonotype was found a few times. Its matching antigen is unknown. Preparation of the TCRbeta library used unique molecular identifiers. Each CDR3 protein is one row after TCRdb ran MiXCR on the PCR reads. The data show about a million distinct CDR3 sequences, with about 31% seen just once and about 28% held by the top ten. Germline V gives CDR1 LGHDT, CDR2 YNNKEL (reference sequence). The CDR3 has 16 amino acids. V lost 4 bases, J lost 0 bases, and 13 bases lay in between. The source is a boy younger than two who had a stem cell transplant for SCID, so the T cells may come from the graft donor. Sequenced material: PBMCs, mostly from graft donor cells, taken 360 days after TCRalphabeta/CD19-depleted stem cell transplant. This chain links TRBV3-1 with TRBJ1-5, with unresolved D. The CDR3 DNA follows: TGTGCCAGCAGCCTAACCCCGAGTTATAGCAATCAGCCCCAGCATTTT. This encodes CASSLTPSYSNQPQHF.